A selection of T cell receptor beta chains follows, all from one sample in a study of T cells in Graves' hyperthyroidism and ophthalmopathy. TCRdb reanalysed the multiplex PCR reads using MiXCR and keeps one entry per CDR3 protein. The sample has approximately 600,000 distinct CDR3 sequences, less than 25% seen once. The sample was blood. Receptor source: a man aged 25 to 40 with Graves' ophthalmopathy. Each CDR3 is given with its conserved first and last residue. A D gene is named only where the DNA matches it firmly. For some rows the clone size is stated as once, few or many, or as a class when expanded; others skip it.

v_call: TRBV5-1; clone_size: many; d_call: -; cdr3_length: 13; j_call: TRBJ1-5; cdr3_aa: CASSPTGAQPQHF; cdr3_nt: TGCGCCAGCAGCCCTACGGGGGCCCAGCCCCAGCATTTT
v_call: TRBV29-1; clone_size: few; d_call: -; cdr3_length: 11; j_call: TRBJ1-2; cdr3_aa: CSGTREYGYTF; cdr3_nt: TGCAGCGGAACCAGGGAGTATGGCTACACCTTC
v_call: TRBV27; clone_size: -; d_call: -; cdr3_length: 16; j_call: TRBJ1-2; cdr3_aa: CASRLTLFDGPYGYTF; cdr3_nt: TGTGCCAGCAGACTAACTCTATTCGACGGCCCCTATGGCTACACCTTC
v_call: TRBV11-2; clone_size: -; d_call: -; cdr3_length: 19; j_call: TRBJ2-1; cdr3_aa: CASSLALRMGGQAYNEQFF; cdr3_nt: TGTGCCAGCAGCTTAGCCCTTCGTATGGGGGGCCAAGCCTACAATGAGCAGTTCTTC
v_call: TRBV12-3/TRBV12-4; clone_size: many; d_call: -; cdr3_length: 15; j_call: TRBJ2-5; cdr3_aa: CASSSTSGGRKTQYF; cdr3_nt: TGTGCCAGCAGTTCGACGTCAGGTGGTAGGAAGACCCAGTACTTC
v_call: TRBV6-1; clone_size: -; d_call: -; cdr3_length: 17; j_call: TRBJ1-5; cdr3_aa: CASSARDKGNSNQPQHF; cdr3_nt: TGTGCCAGCAGTGCCCGGGACAAAGGGAATAGCAATCAGCCCCAGCATTTT
v_call: TRBV11-3; clone_size: few; d_call: TRBD2; cdr3_length: 15; j_call: TRBJ2-1; cdr3_aa: CASSPASGSYNEQFF; cdr3_nt: TGTGCCAGCAGCCCGGCTAGCGGCTCCTACAATGAGCAGTTCTTC
v_call: TRBV29-1; clone_size: few; d_call: -; cdr3_length: 14; j_call: TRBJ1-2; cdr3_aa: CSVGTLTTNYGYTF; cdr3_nt: TGCAGCGTTGGAACTTTAACTACTAACTATGGCTACACCTTC
v_call: TRBV4-3; clone_size: many; d_call: -; cdr3_length: 16; j_call: TRBJ2-1; cdr3_aa: CASSQDVRDAYNEQFF; cdr3_nt: TGCGCCAGCAGCCAAGATGTTCGGGACGCCTACAATGAGCAGTTCTTC
v_call: TRBV5-1; clone_size: many; d_call: TRBD2; cdr3_length: 15; j_call: TRBJ2-1; cdr3_aa: CASSLASGRGGEQFF; cdr3_nt: TGCGCCAGCAGCTTGGCTAGCGGGAGAGGCGGTGAGCAGTTCTTC
v_call: TRBV7-2; clone_size: many; d_call: -; cdr3_length: 14; j_call: TRBJ2-5; cdr3_aa: CASSSRDKPKTQYF; cdr3_nt: TGTGCCAGCAGCTCCAGGGACAAACCAAAGACCCAGTACTTC
v_call: TRBV20-1; clone_size: -; d_call: -; cdr3_length: 14; j_call: TRBJ2-7; cdr3_aa: CSARDNKGGGEQYF; cdr3_nt: TGCAGTGCTAGAGACAACAAGGGAGGAGGCGAGCAGTACTTC
v_call: TRBV7-8; clone_size: -; d_call: TRBD1; cdr3_length: 19; j_call: TRBJ2-6; cdr3_aa: CASSYLDRGEPLGPSVLTF; cdr3_nt: TGTGCCAGCAGCTACCTGGACAGGGGTGAACCTCTGGGGCCAAGCGTCCTGACTTTC
v_call: TRBV6-6; clone_size: many; d_call: -; cdr3_length: 16; j_call: TRBJ2-7; cdr3_aa: CASSYGGPGESYEQYF; cdr3_nt: TGTGCCAGCAGTTACGGGGGGCCAGGGGAGTCCTACGAGCAGTACTTC
v_call: TRBV30; clone_size: -; d_call: TRBD2; cdr3_length: 12; j_call: TRBJ2-1; cdr3_aa: CAWSGLAVEQFF; cdr3_nt: TGTGCCTGGAGTGGACTAGCGGTTGAGCAGTTCTTC
v_call: TRBV6-4; clone_size: -; d_call: TRBD2; cdr3_length: 14; j_call: TRBJ2-5; cdr3_aa: CARGRLAAKETQYF; cdr3_nt: TGTGCCAGGGGAAGACTAGCGGCTAAAGAGACCCAGTACTTC
v_call: TRBV11-2; clone_size: -; d_call: TRBD1; cdr3_length: 17; j_call: TRBJ2-3; cdr3_aa: CASSLAGTGGITDTQYF; cdr3_nt: TGTGCCAGCAGCTTAGCGGGGACAGGGGGCATTACAGATACGCAGTATTTT
v_call: TRBV6-1; clone_size: -; d_call: -; cdr3_length: 14; j_call: TRBJ1-5; cdr3_aa: CASRNLVGHQPQHF; cdr3_nt: TGTGCCAGCAGGAACCTAGTGGGGCATCAGCCCCAGCATTTT
v_call: TRBV27; clone_size: -; d_call: TRBD2; cdr3_length: 17; j_call: TRBJ2-7; cdr3_aa: CASSSSPRTSGSYEQYF; cdr3_nt: TGTGCCAGCAGTTCCTCCCCCAGGACTAGCGGCTCCTACGAGCAGTACTTC
v_call: TRBV20-1; clone_size: -; d_call: -; cdr3_length: 15; j_call: TRBJ1-5; cdr3_aa: CSALRGPISNQPQHF; cdr3_nt: TGCAGTGCTCTCCGGGGACCTATTAGCAATCAGCCCCAGCATTTT
v_call: TRBV18; clone_size: -; d_call: -; cdr3_length: 15; j_call: TRBJ1-3; cdr3_aa: CASSPHVDSGNTIYF; cdr3_nt: TGTGCCAGCTCACCGCACGTAGACTCTGGAAACACCATATATTTT
v_call: TRBV19; clone_size: few; d_call: -; cdr3_length: 15; j_call: TRBJ2-1; cdr3_aa: CASTQGPFSYNEQFF; cdr3_nt: TGTGCCAGTACCCAAGGGCCCTTTTCCTACAATGAGCAGTTCTTC
v_call: TRBV30; clone_size: many; d_call: -; cdr3_length: 13; j_call: TRBJ1-1; cdr3_aa: CAWSLSRATEAFF; cdr3_nt: TGTGCCTGGAGTCTGAGCAGGGCTACTGAAGCTTTCTTT
v_call: TRBV30; clone_size: -; d_call: -; cdr3_length: 12; j_call: TRBJ1-4; cdr3_aa: CAWGRGVGKLFF; cdr3_nt: TGTGCCTGGGGCCGTGGGGTCGGAAAACTGTTTTTT
v_call: TRBV30; clone_size: -; d_call: TRBD1; cdr3_length: 18; j_call: TRBJ2-7; cdr3_aa: CAWSEGTGLISKANEQYF; cdr3_nt: TGTGCCTGGAGTGAGGGGACAGGGCTAATTTCGAAGGCTAACGAGCAGTACTTC